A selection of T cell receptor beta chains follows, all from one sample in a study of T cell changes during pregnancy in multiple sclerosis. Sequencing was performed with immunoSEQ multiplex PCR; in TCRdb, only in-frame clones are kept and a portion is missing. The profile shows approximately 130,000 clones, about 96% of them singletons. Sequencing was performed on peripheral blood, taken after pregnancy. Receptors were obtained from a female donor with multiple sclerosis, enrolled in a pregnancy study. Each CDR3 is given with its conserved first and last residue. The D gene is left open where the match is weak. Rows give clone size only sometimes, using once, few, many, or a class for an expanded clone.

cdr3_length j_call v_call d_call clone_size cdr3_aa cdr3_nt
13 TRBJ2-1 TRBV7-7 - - CASSLKLDNEQFF TGTGCTAGCAGCTTAAAGCTAGACAATGAGCAGTTCTTC
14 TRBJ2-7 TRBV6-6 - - CASSKGTSGPRQYF TGTGCCAGCAGCAAGGGTACGAGCGGGCCGCGGCAGTACTTC
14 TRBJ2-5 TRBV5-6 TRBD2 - CASSRGVRAETQYF TGTGCCAGCAGCCGGGGGGTCAGGGCCGAGACCCAGTACTTC
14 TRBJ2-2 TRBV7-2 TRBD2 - CASSLGPGGGELFF TGTGCCAGCAGCTTAGGGCCGGGAGGCGGGGAGCTGTTTTTT
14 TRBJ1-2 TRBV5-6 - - CASSLGGANYGYTF TGTGCCAGCAGCTTGGGGGGAGCTAACTATGGCTACACCTTC
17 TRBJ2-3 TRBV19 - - CASSMVGLGGGTDTQYF TGTGCCAGTAGTATGGTTGGATTAGGCGGTGGCACAGATACGCAGTATTTT
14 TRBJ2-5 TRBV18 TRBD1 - CASSGDRDQETQYF TGTGCCAGCTCCGGGGACAGGGACCAAGAGACCCAGTACTTC
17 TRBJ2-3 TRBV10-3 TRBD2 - CAISAVLAGVNTDTQYF TGTGCCATCAGTGCCGTTTTGGCGGGAGTAAACACAGATACGCAGTATTTT
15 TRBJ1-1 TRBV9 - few CASSVTGGLNTEAFF TGTGCCAGCAGCGTAACGGGGGGACTGAACACTGAAGCTTTCTTT
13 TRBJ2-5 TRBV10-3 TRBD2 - CAISGTSGETQYF TGTGCCATCAGTGGTACTAGCGGGGAGACCCAGTACTTC
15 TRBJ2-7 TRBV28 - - CASSFVSRGANEQYF TGTGCCAGCAGTTTTGTGTCTAGGGGCGCGAACGAGCAGTACTTC
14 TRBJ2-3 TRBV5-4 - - CASSQDRRTDTQYF TGTGCCAGCAGCCAGGACAGACGCACAGATACGCAGTATTTT
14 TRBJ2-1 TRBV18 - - CASSPGQLTDEQFF TGTGCCAGCTCACCCGGACAGTTGACGGATGAGCAGTTCTTC
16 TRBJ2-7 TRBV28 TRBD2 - CASSSLSGRPLYEQYF TGTGCCAGCAGTTCACTTAGCGGGCGCCCCTTATACGAGCAGTACTTC
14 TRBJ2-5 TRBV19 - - CASSMAPPTGSQYF TGTGCCAGTAGTATGGCCCCCCCCACAGGGTCCCAGTACTTC
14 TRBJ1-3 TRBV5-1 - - CASSPGRTGNTIYF TGCGCCAGCAGCCCGGGTCGTACTGGAAACACCATATATTTT
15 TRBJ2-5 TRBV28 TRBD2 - CAIRLAGGGVETQYF TGTGCCATCCGACTAGCGGGAGGGGGCGTGGAGACCCAGTACTTC
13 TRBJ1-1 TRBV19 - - CASSQETDTEAFF TGTGCCAGTAGTCAGGAGACAGACACTGAAGCTTTCTTT
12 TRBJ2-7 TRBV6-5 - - CASSYSGSEQYF TGTGCCAGCAGTTACTCAGGGAGCGAGCAGTACTTC
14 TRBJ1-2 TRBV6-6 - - CASSYGQGNYGYTF TGTGCCAGCAGTTACGGGCAGGGGAACTATGGCTACACCTTC
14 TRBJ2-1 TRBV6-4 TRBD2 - CASSRTSGRQEQFF TGTGCCAGCAGTCGAACTAGCGGGAGGCAGGAGCAGTTCTTC
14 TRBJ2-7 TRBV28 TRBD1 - CASSLDRGVYEQYF TGTGCCAGCAGCCTGGACAGGGGCGTTTACGAGCAGTACTTC
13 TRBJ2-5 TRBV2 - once CASSNRQIETQYF TGTGCCAGCAGTAATAGACAGATAGAGACCCAGTACTTC
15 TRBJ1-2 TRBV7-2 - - CASSLAGSSNYGYTF TGTGCCAGCAGCTTAGCCGGTTCATCCAACTATGGCTACACCTTC
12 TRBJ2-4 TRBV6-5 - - CASSYMGGREYF TGTGCCAGCAGTTACATGGGGGGGCGTGAGTACTTC
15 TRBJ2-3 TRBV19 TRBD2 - CASSIGTTPTDTQYF TGTGCCAGTAGTATTGGGACTACTCCCACAGATACGCAGTATTTT
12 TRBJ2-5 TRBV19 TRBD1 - CASGDRVSRKYF TGTGCCAGTGGGGACAGGGTGTCTAGAAAGTACTTC
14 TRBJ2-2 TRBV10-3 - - CAISVQGITGELFF TGTGCCATCAGTGTACAGGGAATCACCGGGGAGCTGTTTTTT
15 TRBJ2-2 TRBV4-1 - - CASSSPVASTGELFF TGCGCCAGCAGCTCGCCGGTAGCGAGCACCGGGGAGCTGTTTTTT
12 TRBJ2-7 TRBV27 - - CASSIRGGEQYF TGTGCCAGCAGCATTAGGGGGGGGGAGCAGTACTTC
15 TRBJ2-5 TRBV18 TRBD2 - CASSPTSGRVETQYF TGTGCCAGCTCACCGACTAGCGGGAGAGTAGAGACCCAGTACTTC
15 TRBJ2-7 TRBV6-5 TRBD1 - CASSQYTGGLSEQYF TGTGCCAGCAGCCAATATACAGGGGGCCTCTCCGAGCAGTACTTC
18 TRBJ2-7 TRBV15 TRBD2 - CATSRGDRGLAGLCEQYF TGTGCCACCAGCAGAGGAGACAGGGGACTAGCGGGCTTGTGCGAGCAGTACTTC
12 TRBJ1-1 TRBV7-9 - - CASSGSGRGAFF TGTGCCAGCAGCGGTTCCGGGAGGGGAGCTTTCTTT
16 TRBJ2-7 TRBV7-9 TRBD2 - CASSSRTSGTTYEQYF TGTGCCAGCAGCTCCCGGACTAGCGGGACGACCTACGAGCAGTACTTC
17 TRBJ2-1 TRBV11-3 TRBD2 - CASSTPSLAGVDNEQFF TGTGCCAGCAGCACCCCCTCCCTAGCGGGGGTCGACAATGAGCAGTTCTTC
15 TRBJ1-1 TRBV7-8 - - CASSPWQAQVTEAFF TGTGCCAGCAGTCCGTGGCAGGCCCAAGTGACTGAAGCTTTCTTT
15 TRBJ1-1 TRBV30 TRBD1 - CAWSLPGQGTTEAFF TGTGCCTGGAGTCTTCCGGGACAGGGGACCACTGAAGCTTTCTTT
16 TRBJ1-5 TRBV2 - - CASSETWDYYNQPQHF TGTGCCAGCAGCGAGACCTGGGACTACTACAATCAGCCCCAGCATTTT
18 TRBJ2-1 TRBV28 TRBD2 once CASSPTTSGIGSYNEQFF TGTGCCAGCAGTCCGACGACTAGCGGGATAGGATCCTACAATGAGCAGTTCTTC